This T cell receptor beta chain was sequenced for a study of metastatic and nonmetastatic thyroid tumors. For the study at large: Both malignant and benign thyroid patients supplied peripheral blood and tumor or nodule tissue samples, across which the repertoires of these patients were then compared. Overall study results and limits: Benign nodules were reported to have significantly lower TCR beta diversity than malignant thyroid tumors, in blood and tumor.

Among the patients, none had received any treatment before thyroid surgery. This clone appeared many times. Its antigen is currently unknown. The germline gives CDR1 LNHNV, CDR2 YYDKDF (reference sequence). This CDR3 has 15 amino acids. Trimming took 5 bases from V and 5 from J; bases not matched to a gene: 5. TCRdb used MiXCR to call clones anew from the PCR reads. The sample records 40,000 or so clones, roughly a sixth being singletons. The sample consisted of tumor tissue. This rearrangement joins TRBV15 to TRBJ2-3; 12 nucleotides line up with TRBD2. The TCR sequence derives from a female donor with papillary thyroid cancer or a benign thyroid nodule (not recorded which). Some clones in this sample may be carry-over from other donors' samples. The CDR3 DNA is TGTGCCACCAGCGAGCTAGCGGGAGGGCTAGATACGCAGTATTTT. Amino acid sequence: CATSELAGGLDTQYF. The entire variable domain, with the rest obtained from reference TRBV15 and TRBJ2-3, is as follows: DAMVIQNPRYQVTQFGKPVTLSCSQTLNHNVMYWYQQKSSQAPKLLFHYYDKDFNNEADTPDNFQSRRPNTSFCFLDIRSPGLGDTAMYLCATSELAGGLDTQYFGPGTRLTVL.